These T cell receptor beta chains were read from a single sample in a study of T cell responses to AZD1222 COVID-19 vaccine. Repertoires were generated with immunoSEQ multiplex PCR, while TCRdb's copy carries only in-frame clones and drops some. The sample lists 130,000 to 150,000 clones, 90% seen once, with around 3.6% in the top ten. The starting material was peripheral blood, obtained on day 0 of AZD1222 vaccination. These receptors all stem from an adult in good health. CDR3s include the opening cysteine and the closing phenylalanine or tryptophan. A D gene is named only where the DNA matches it firmly. Only some rows state a clone size, as once, few, many or a class for expanded clones.

j_gene: TRBJ1-1
v_gene: TRBV6-5
abundance: many
d_gene: -
CDR3aa: CASERNRAPRTEAFF
CDR3nt: TGTGCCAGCGAACGCAACAGGGCCCCCAGGACTGAAGCTTTCTTT

j_gene: TRBJ2-1
v_gene: TRBV19
abundance: -
d_gene: -
CDR3aa: CASCMGENEQFF
CDR3nt: TGTGCCAGCTGTATGGGGGAAAATGAGCAGTTCTTC

j_gene: TRBJ1-3
v_gene: TRBV5-1
abundance: -
d_gene: -
CDR3aa: CASSLGLQAGYTIYF
CDR3nt: TGCGCCAGCAGCTTGGGCCTACAGGCTGGATACACCATATATTTT

j_gene: TRBJ2-1
v_gene: TRBV2
abundance: -
d_gene: TRBD2
CDR3aa: CASSPGVAGEFNEQFF
CDR3nt: TGTGCCAGCAGTCCCGGGGTAGCGGGGGAGTTCAATGAGCAGTTCTTC

j_gene: TRBJ2-7
v_gene: TRBV7-2
abundance: -
d_gene: -
CDR3aa: CASSSGGRISYEQYF
CDR3nt: TGTGCCAGCAGCTCCGGGGGCCGTATCTCCTACGAGCAGTACTTC

j_gene: TRBJ2-2
v_gene: TRBV5-1
abundance: few
d_gene: TRBD1
CDR3aa: CASSVRTGEAGELFF
CDR3nt: TGCGCCAGCAGCGTCCGGACAGGGGAGGCCGGGGAGCTGTTTTTT

j_gene: TRBJ1-2
v_gene: TRBV7-2
abundance: -
d_gene: -
CDR3aa: CASSLVGRRANYGYTF
CDR3nt: TGTGCCAGCAGCTTAGTGGGACGGCGAGCTAACTATGGCTACACCTTC

j_gene: TRBJ1-1
v_gene: TRBV7-6
abundance: once
d_gene: -
CDR3aa: CASSLGTEAFF
CDR3nt: TGTGCCAGCAGCTTAGGGACTGAAGCTTTCTTT

j_gene: TRBJ2-7
v_gene: TRBV13
abundance: -
d_gene: -
CDR3aa: CASSLDRVGYEQYF
CDR3nt: TGTGCCAGCAGCTTAGACAGGGTAGGTTACGAGCAGTACTTC

j_gene: TRBJ2-7
v_gene: TRBV18
abundance: -
d_gene: -
CDR3aa: CASSLSGPAYEQYF
CDR3nt: TGTGCCAGCTCACTATCGGGGCCAGCCTACGAGCAGTACTTC

j_gene: TRBJ1-2
v_gene: TRBV10-3
abundance: -
d_gene: TRBD1
CDR3aa: CAISENGQGAGFGYTF
CDR3nt: TGTGCCATCAGTGAAAACGGACAGGGGGCTGGCTTTGGCTACACCTTC

j_gene: TRBJ1-5
v_gene: TRBV3-1/TRBV3-2
abundance: -
d_gene: -
CDR3aa: CASSQGAPQPQHF
CDR3nt: TGTGCCAGCAGCCAAGGGGCCCCCCAGCCCCAGCATTTT

j_gene: TRBJ2-2
v_gene: TRBV9
abundance: -
d_gene: TRBD2
CDR3aa: CASSVASGGDTGELFF
CDR3nt: TGTGCCAGCAGCGTGGCTAGCGGGGGGGACACCGGGGAGCTGTTTTTT

j_gene: TRBJ2-2
v_gene: TRBV24-1
abundance: -
d_gene: TRBD2
CDR3aa: CATGPGSGLPTGELFF
CDR3nt: TGTGCCACCGGCCCGGGTAGCGGGTTACCCACCGGGGAGCTGTTTTTT

j_gene: TRBJ2-3
v_gene: TRBV24-1
abundance: -
d_gene: -
CDR3aa: CATSDLGRPETRTDTQYF
CDR3nt: TGTGCCACCAGTGACCTAGGACGGCCGGAGACCCGCACAGATACGCAGTATTTT

j_gene: TRBJ1-2
v_gene: TRBV5-6
abundance: once
d_gene: -
CDR3aa: CASSSLLQGPPIYGYTF
CDR3nt: TGTGCCAGCAGCTCCTTACTACAGGGCCCCCCAATCTATGGCTACACCTTC

j_gene: TRBJ2-1
v_gene: TRBV20-1
abundance: -
d_gene: -
CDR3aa: CSASYLIKNEQFF
CDR3nt: TGCAGTGCTAGTTACCTCATCAAGAATGAGCAGTTCTTC

j_gene: TRBJ1-1
v_gene: TRBV15
abundance: few
d_gene: -
CDR3aa: CATSSHRGTEAFF
CDR3nt: TGTGCCACCAGCAGTCACCGGGGCACTGAAGCTTTCTTT

j_gene: TRBJ1-3
v_gene: TRBV2
abundance: -
d_gene: TRBD1
CDR3aa: CASSGRTGGHTIYF
CDR3nt: TGTGCCAGCAGTGGCCGGACAGGGGGCCACACCATATATTTT

j_gene: TRBJ1-2
v_gene: TRBV6-5
abundance: -
d_gene: TRBD1
CDR3aa: CASRMTGNYGYTF
CDR3nt: TGTGCCAGCAGGATGACAGGGAACTATGGCTACACCTTC

j_gene: TRBJ2-3
v_gene: TRBV4-2
abundance: -
d_gene: TRBD2
CDR3aa: CASSQDRAGGGAGDTQYF
CDR3nt: TGTGCCAGCAGCCAAGATAGGGCTGGCGGGGGGGCGGGAGATACGCAGTATTTT

j_gene: TRBJ1-1
v_gene: TRBV2
abundance: -
d_gene: TRBD1
CDR3aa: CASRRDRVPTEAFF
CDR3nt: TGTGCCAGCAGGAGGGACAGGGTTCCGACTGAAGCTTTCTTT

j_gene: TRBJ1-3
v_gene: TRBV20-1
abundance: -
d_gene: -
CDR3aa: CSASSRTHHGNTIYF
CDR3nt: TGCAGTGCTAGTTCGCGGACTCATCATGGAAACACCATATATTTT

j_gene: TRBJ2-7
v_gene: TRBV13
abundance: -
d_gene: TRBD1
CDR3aa: CASSPRQGAMHEQYF
CDR3nt: TGTGCCAGCAGCCCCCGACAGGGGGCTATGCACGAGCAGTACTTC

j_gene: TRBJ1-4
v_gene: TRBV29-1
abundance: -
d_gene: -
CDR3aa: CSVARMEGEKLFF
CDR3nt: TGCAGCGTCGCCCGGATGGAGGGGGAAAAACTGTTTTTT

j_gene: TRBJ2-5
v_gene: TRBV29-1
abundance: -
d_gene: TRBD2
CDR3aa: CSVPSGDQETQYF
CDR3nt: TGCAGCGTTCCTAGCGGGGACCAAGAGACCCAGTACTTC

j_gene: TRBJ1-4
v_gene: TRBV19
abundance: -
d_gene: -
CDR3aa: CASSRTVGEKLFF
CDR3nt: TGTGCCAGTAGTAGGACAGTAGGTGAAAAACTGTTTTTT

j_gene: TRBJ2-1
v_gene: TRBV6-5
abundance: -
d_gene: TRBD2
CDR3aa: CASSRLAGSGGQFF
CDR3nt: TGTGCCAGCAGTAGACTAGCGGGAAGCGGAGGGCAGTTCTTC

j_gene: TRBJ1-3
v_gene: TRBV3-1/TRBV3-2
abundance: -
d_gene: -
CDR3aa: CASSIGGFSGNTIYF
CDR3nt: TGTGCCAGCAGCATAGGGGGATTCTCTGGAAACACCATATATTTT

j_gene: TRBJ2-5
v_gene: TRBV7-2
abundance: -
d_gene: TRBD2
CDR3aa: CASSPGLAGQETQYF
CDR3nt: TGTGCCAGCAGTCCGGGACTAGCGGGACAAGAGACCCAGTACTTC

j_gene: TRBJ1-2
v_gene: TRBV10-2
abundance: -
d_gene: -
CDR3aa: CASSEARAVPNYGYTF
CDR3nt: TGCGCCAGCAGTGAGGCCAGGGCTGTGCCTAACTATGGCTACACCTTC

j_gene: TRBJ2-7
v_gene: TRBV6-1
abundance: -
d_gene: TRBD2
CDR3aa: CASSDSGGAAVYEQYF
CDR3nt: TGTGCCAGCAGTGATAGCGGGGGGGCCGCGGTTTACGAGCAGTACTTC

j_gene: TRBJ1-2
v_gene: TRBV19
abundance: -
d_gene: -
CDR3aa: CASSIAGADYGYTF
CDR3nt: TGTGCCAGTAGTATTGCAGGGGCGGACTATGGCTACACCTTC

j_gene: TRBJ2-1
v_gene: TRBV13
abundance: -
d_gene: TRBD2
CDR3aa: CASSSGLALGNEQFF
CDR3nt: TGTGCCAGCAGCTCGGGACTAGCGTTGGGCAATGAGCAGTTCTTC

j_gene: TRBJ2-1
v_gene: TRBV11-3
abundance: -
d_gene: TRBD2
CDR3aa: CASSMRGSAGGEQFF
CDR3nt: TGTGCCAGCAGCATGCGGGGGAGCGCCGGGGGTGAGCAGTTCTTC

j_gene: TRBJ1-1
v_gene: TRBV6-5
abundance: -
d_gene: -
CDR3aa: CASSYPPWQPIAEAFF
CDR3nt: TGTGCCAGCAGTTACCCCCCGTGGCAGCCCATAGCTGAAGCTTTCTTT

j_gene: TRBJ1-2
v_gene: TRBV6-1
abundance: -
d_gene: -
CDR3aa: CASSEVLRRVEGYTF
CDR3nt: TGTGCCAGCAGTGAAGTTCTGAGAAGGGTTGAGGGCTACACCTTC

j_gene: TRBJ1-3
v_gene: TRBV5-6
abundance: -
d_gene: TRBD1
CDR3aa: CASSLVRGQLSGNTIYF
CDR3nt: TGTGCCAGCAGCTTGGTAAGGGGACAGCTCTCTGGAAACACCATATATTTT

j_gene: TRBJ2-7
v_gene: TRBV11-3
abundance: -
d_gene: -
CDR3aa: CASSFRGGEQYF
CDR3nt: TGTGCCAGCAGCTTTCGCGGTGGGGAGCAGTACTTC

j_gene: TRBJ2-5
v_gene: TRBV5-6
abundance: -
d_gene: TRBD2
CDR3aa: CASSPGGRETQYF
CDR3nt: TGTGCCAGCAGCCCGGGGGGGCGAGAGACCCAGTACTTC

j_gene: TRBJ1-1
v_gene: TRBV2
abundance: -
d_gene: TRBD1
CDR3aa: CASSERSGQGIEAFF
CDR3nt: TGTGCCAGCAGTGAAAGATCGGGACAGGGGATTGAAGCTTTCTTT

j_gene: TRBJ1-6
v_gene: TRBV19
abundance: -
d_gene: -
CDR3aa: CASTGGYYNSPLHF
CDR3nt: TGTGCCAGTACGGGGGGATATTATAATTCACCCCTCCACTTT

j_gene: TRBJ2-2
v_gene: TRBV27
abundance: -
d_gene: -
CDR3aa: CATHTLSNTGELFF
CDR3nt: TGTGCCACCCACACCCTCTCCAACACCGGGGAGCTGTTTTTT

j_gene: TRBJ1-5
v_gene: TRBV19
abundance: -
d_gene: -
CDR3aa: CASSRAYSEDQPQHF
CDR3nt: TGTGCCAGTAGTAGAGCCTACTCCGAAGATCAGCCCCAGCATTTT

j_gene: TRBJ2-2
v_gene: TRBV3-1/TRBV3-2
abundance: -
d_gene: -
CDR3aa: CASSQGMSGGRELFF
CDR3nt: TGTGCCAGCAGCCAAGGGATGAGCGGCGGGCGGGAGCTGTTTTTT

j_gene: TRBJ2-7
v_gene: TRBV7-2
abundance: -
d_gene: -
CDR3aa: CASSLFHGAAYEQYF
CDR3nt: TGTGCCAGCAGCTTATTTCACGGGGCGGCATACGAGCAGTACTTC

j_gene: TRBJ1-3
v_gene: TRBV7-9
abundance: -
d_gene: -
CDR3aa: CASSQTDSGNTIYF
CDR3nt: TGTGCCAGCAGCCAGACGGACTCTGGAAACACCATATATTTT

j_gene: TRBJ1-5
v_gene: TRBV27
abundance: -
d_gene: TRBD1
CDR3aa: CASSFSRGNQPQHF
CDR3nt: TGTGCCAGCAGTTTTAGCAGGGGGAATCAGCCCCAGCATTTT

j_gene: TRBJ2-3
v_gene: TRBV4-3
abundance: -
d_gene: TRBD2
CDR3aa: CASSQVGLVRADTQYF
CDR3nt: TGCGCCAGCAGCCAAGTGGGACTAGTCCGCGCAGATACGCAGTATTTT

j_gene: TRBJ2-1
v_gene: TRBV15
abundance: -
d_gene: TRBD1
CDR3aa: CATSREQGAYNEQFF
CDR3nt: TGTGCCACCAGCAGAGAACAGGGGGCATACAATGAGCAGTTCTTC

j_gene: TRBJ1-1
v_gene: TRBV6-1
abundance: -
d_gene: -
CDR3aa: CASSEATTGLNTEAFF
CDR3nt: TGTGCCAGCAGTGAAGCTACGACAGGTTTGAACACTGAAGCTTTCTTT

j_gene: TRBJ2-3
v_gene: TRBV4-1
abundance: -
d_gene: -
CDR3aa: CASSQEETGTDTQYF
CDR3nt: TGCGCCAGCAGCCAAGAAGAGACGGGAACAGATACGCAGTATTTT

j_gene: TRBJ2-7
v_gene: TRBV13
abundance: -
d_gene: TRBD2
CDR3aa: CASQGLAGGFPYF
CDR3nt: TGTGCCAGCCAAGGGCTAGCGGGAGGCTTTCCGTACTTC

j_gene: TRBJ2-1
v_gene: TRBV2
abundance: -
d_gene: -
CDR3aa: CASSEGFYSYNEQFF
CDR3nt: TGTGCCAGCAGTGAGGGCTTCTACTCCTACAATGAGCAGTTCTTC